Following are 15 T cell receptor beta chains from one sample sequenced in a study of blood T cell repertoires in COVID-19 (dated by TCRdb to 2018 to 2020). The library was prepared using the immunoSEQ multiplex PCR assay. This immuneACCESS table, as held by TCRdb, lists in-frame sequences with V and J called but not all clones. Of the missing ones, under half trace to an unresolved V gene in checked studies; the others have no known cause. Across this sample there are around 130,000 clones, with about 84% seen only once. The ten top clones hold more than 9% of the sample. Sequenced sample: peripheral blood. All receptors derive from a woman aged 60 to 75 with acute or convalescent COVID-19.

The chain joins TRBV9 to TRBJ1-6; a weak D match, TRBD1 (6 bases). The CDR3 is 15 residues long. Germline V gene sequence: CDR1 SGDLS, CDR2 YYNGEE. Trimming removed 2 bases at V and 14 bases at J, with 20 bases between. CDR3 loop: CASSVSGTLTAALHF. DNA of the CDR3: TGTGCCAGCAGCGTTTCCGGGACACTAACCGCGGCCCTCCACTTT.

This chain joins TRBV6-6 and TRBJ1-6; D gene unclear. Germline lookup yields CDR1 MNHNY and CDR2 SVGAGI (reference sequence). With 8 bases removed from V and 2 bases from J, the gap between germline ends came to 7 bases. CDR3 length equals 13 residues. CDR3 sequence (DNA): TGTGCCAGCCAGCGACCCTATAATTCACCCCTCCACTTT. It yields the protein CASQRPYNSPLHF.

The chain carries TRBV27 and TRBJ2-7; possible D gene TRBD2, 5 bases. Trimming removed 7 bases at V and 7 bases at J, with 23 bases between. This CDR3 is 15 amino acids long. The germline V gene has CDR1 MNHEY and CDR2 SMNVEV (reference sequence). In DNA, the CDR3 is TGTGCCAGCAAAATAAGGTCGGGGTTAAGTTATGAGCAGTACTTC. Residues: CASKIRSGLSYEQYF.

The V call is TRBV5-6, the J call TRBJ1-3; unclear D gene. Germline V gene sequence: CDR1 SGHDT, CDR2 YYEEEE. Trimming left V 0 bases short and J 0 bases short, with 10 bases between. This CDR3 has 16 residues. CDR3 sequence: CASSLGPKNSGNTIYF. CDR3 coding DNA: TGTGCCAGCAGCTTGGGGCCGAAGAACTCTGGAAACACCATATATTTT.

This clone was seen a handful of times. This chain uses TRBV25-1 with TRBJ1-4, with D unclear. The ends were cut back, 5 bases at V and 4 bases at J, with 8 bases in the middle. Germline loops: CDR1 MGHDK, CDR2 SYGVNS. CDR3 length equals 13 residues. The CDR3 loop reads CASSWAFNEKLFF. The CDR3 nucleotides read TGTGCCAGCAGTTGGGCCTTTAATGAAAAACTGTTTTTT.

The V call is TRBV4-1, the J call TRBJ1-1, with a tentative D call TRBD1 (5 bases). Trimming cost V 3 bases and J 4 bases, with 21 bases left between them. The CDR3 runs to 17 residues. Germline V CDR1 and CDR2: MGHRA, YSYEKL. The CDR3 bases are TGCGCCAGCAGCCAGATTTCCGCAGGGATGTCGGCCACTGAAGCTTTCTTT. Translated: CASSQISAGMSATEAFF.

The rearrangement uses TRBV12-3 or TRBV12-4 and TRBJ2-4, with 7 bases aligning to TRBD1. The ends lost 5 bases at V and 13 bases at J; junction bases unmatched: 5. This CDR3 region has 11 residues. CDR3 sequence reads: CASSPRGQQYF. CDR3 nucleotide sequence: TGTGCCAGCAGTCCGAGGGGACAGCAGTACTTC.

The V and J genes are TRBV2 and TRBJ2-5; TRBD1 agrees at 7 bases. Germline lookup yields CDR1 SNHLY and CDR2 FYNNEI. V lost 3 bases to trimming and J lost 5 bases; unmatched junction nucleotides: 3. This CDR3 comprises 13 residues. CDR3 in amino acids: CASSDTGVETQYF. The CDR3 coding sequence is TGTGCCAGCAGTGATACAGGGGTGGAGACCCAGTACTTC.

The chain combines TRBV29-1 with TRBJ2-1, with TRBD2 as a possible D gene (6 bases). The CDR3 loop spans 21 amino acids. Germline assignment: CDR1 SQVTM and CDR2 ANQGSEA. V gave up 4 bases and J gave up 6 bases, with 37 bases separating them. CDR3 nucleotides: TGCAGCGTTGGGGGTTTGGGACTCCCCTCGAATTGGGTCCTGGCGTCCAATGAGCAGTTCTTC. Translated: CSVGGLGLPSNWVLASNEQFF.

The chain is built from TRBV2 and TRBJ2-5, with TRBD2 identical over 12 bases. The CDR3 is made up of 16 amino acids. The J segment lost 6 bases and the V segment lost 4 bases, leaving 9 bases of the junction unmatched. Germline-derived CDR1 and CDR2 are SNHLY and FYNNEI. CDR3 loop: CASSADGTSGSKTQYF. The DNA of the CDR3 is TGTGCCAGCAGTGCAGACGGGACTAGCGGGTCGAAGACCCAGTACTTC. The full variable domain, completed using reference TRBV2 and TRBJ2-5, is EPEVTQTPSHQVTQMGQEVILRCVPISNHLYFYWYRQILGQKVEFLVSFYNNEISEKSEIFDDQFSVERPDGSNFTLKIRSTKLEDSAMYFCASSADGTSGSKTQYFGPGTRLLVL.

The J gene is TRBJ1-2, the V gene TRBV2; 7 bases fit TRBD1. V lost 4 bases to trimming and J lost 8 bases; unmatched junction nucleotides: 10. This CDR3 comprises 14 residues. CDR1 and CDR2 from the germline V gene are SNHLY and FYNNEI. The CDR3: CASSVNKGGSGYTF. CDR3 DNA: TGTGCCAGCAGTGTGAATAAAGGGGGCAGCGGCTACACCTTC.

The chain joins TRBV19 to TRBJ2-7; the D gene is possibly TRBD1 (8 bases). The CDR3 runs to 12 residues. V was trimmed by 10 bases and J by 3 bases, leaving 13 bases between them. The germline CDR1 and CDR2 sequences are LNHDA and SQIVND (reference sequence). The CDR3 here is CATQGEGYEQYV. In nucleotides, the CDR3 is TGTGCCACACAGGGGGAGGGCTACGAGCAGTACGTC.

This clone was observed a single time. This rearrangement joins TRBV30 to TRBJ1-1, with TRBD1 identical over 9 bases. This CDR3 region has 13 residues. Germline V lookup: CDR1 GTSNPN, CDR2 SVGIG (reference sequence). The V segment lost 5 bases and the J segment 6 bases; nucleotides outside the gene matches: 7. The CDR3 region is CAWGTGTGAEAFF. The DNA for the CDR3 is TGTGCCTGGGGGACAGGGACTGGGGCTGAAGCTTTCTTT.

V usage is TRBV19 and J usage is TRBJ2-1; D is possibly TRBD1 (6 bases). Per the germline V gene, CDR1 is LNHDA and CDR2 is SQIVND (reference sequence). The CDR3 totals 15 residues. The V gene lost 3 bases and the J gene lost 6 bases, with 15 bases spanning the gap. Written as DNA, the CDR3 is TGTGCCAGTAGTATCTACGGCGCAGGGGTCAATGAGCAGTTCTTC. Its translation is CASSIYGAGVNEQFF.

The rearrangement uses TRBV4-1 and TRBJ1-1; TRBD1 might be the D (5 bases). The V end was cut by 3 bases, the J end by 6 bases, with 5 bases between. Germline V lookup: CDR1 MGHRA, CDR2 YSYEKL. The length of the CDR3 is 11 residues. The CDR3 DNA reads TGCGCCAGCAGCCAGGGGCCTGAAGCTTTCTTT. This codes for CASSQGPEAFF.